The 26 T cell receptor beta chains presented below share a single source sample, sequenced in a study of cytomegalovirus exposure and HLA in healthy donors. The method was immunoSEQ multiplex PCR; TCRdb's version includes in-frame clones alone and lacks a portion of them. The sample contains fewer than 100,000 clones, around 90% of which appear only once. The sample taken for sequencing was PBMCs. The receptors stem from a young man in good health and CMV-seronegative.

The rearrangement joins TRBV5-1 to TRBJ2-2; no definite D call. Trimming pared 3 bases from V and 1 base from J, leaving 7 bases between. The length of the CDR3 is 14 residues. The germline V gene encodes CDR1 SGHRS and CDR2 YFSETQ. The CDR3 region has the DNA TGCGCCAGCAGCTCCACAGTGAACACCGGGGAGCTGTTTTTT. As protein: CASSSTVNTGELFF.

The chain joins TRBV29-1 to TRBJ2-1, with a possible D match to TRBD2 (6 bases). Germline values: CDR1 SQVTM, CDR2 ANQGSEA. The CDR3 sequence is 12 residues long. The V gene lost 7 bases and the J gene lost 9 bases, with 16 bases spanning the gap. The chain's CDR3 is CSASPGESEQFF. For the CDR3, the DNA is TGCAGCGCCAGCCCGGGGGAAAGTGAGCAGTTCTTC.

This sequence joins TRBV28 and TRBJ1-5; D call uncertain. V dropped 3 bases and J dropped 2 bases, with 8 bases sitting between them. The V gene's germline CDR1 is MDHEN and CDR2 SYDVKM. This CDR3 comprises 14 residues. The CDR3: CASSFSQGNQPQHF. Written as DNA, the CDR3 is TGTGCCAGCAGTTTTAGTCAGGGCAATCAGCCCCAGCATTTT. Based on the CDR3 plus reference TRBV28 and TRBJ1-5, the full variable domain is DVKVTQSSRYLVKRTGEKVFLECVQDMDHENMFWYRQDPGLGLRLIYFSYDVKMKEKGDIPEGYSVSREKKERFSLILESASTNQTSMYLCASSFSQGNQPQHFGDGTRLSIL.

This rearrangement joins TRBV27 to TRBJ1-1; D unresolved. V was shortened by 5 bases and J by 10 bases, with 17 bases between the two germline ends. Germline loops: CDR1 MNHEY, CDR2 SMNVEV (reference sequence). The CDR3 covers 13 residues. CDR3 region: CASSDRLSLGAFF. The CDR3 DNA is TGTGCCAGCAGTGACCGACTGTCACTAGGAGCTTTCTTT.

The chain carries TRBV11-2 and TRBJ1-2; 12 bases agree with TRBD1. Losses at the gene ends were 4 bases for V and 6 bases for J; bases not matched to a gene: 9. Germline-derived CDR1 and CDR2 are SGHAT and FQNNGV. The CDR3 runs to 16 residues. This CDR3 reads CASSSTPGQGANGYTF. CDR3 coding DNA: TGTGCCAGCAGCTCGACTCCGGGACAGGGGGCTAATGGCTACACCTTC.

The chain carries TRBV11-2 and TRBJ2-5; 7 bases are shared with TRBD2. With 1 base clipped from V and 4 bases from J, the junction kept 12 bases outside the gene matches. The germline V gene encodes CDR1 SGHAT and CDR2 FQNNGV. The CDR3 consists of 17 residues. The CDR3 DNA is TGTGCCAGCAGCTTAGCCCAAGGCGGGAGAGGGTCAGAGACCCAGTACTTC. Its protein is CASSLAQGGRGSETQYF.

V and J are TRBV6-1 and TRBJ2-1; 8 bases are shared with TRBD1. The CDR3 is made up of 15 amino acids. The V gene end was trimmed by 1 base and the J gene end by 4 bases; junction bases not matched to a gene: 3. Germline V gene lookup returns CDR1 MNHNS and CDR2 SASEGT. The CDR3 DNA reads TGTGCCAGCAGTGAAGGACAGGGGAAGTACAATGAGCAGTTCTTC. This translates into CASSEGQGKYNEQFF.

The rearrangement uses TRBV5-1 and TRBJ2-3; the match to TRBD1 covers 10 bases. Germline lookup yields CDR1 SGHRS and CDR2 YFSETQ. CDR3 length equals 14 residues. J lost 6 bases, V lost 3 bases, and 4 bases had no gene match. The CDR3 DNA sequence: TGCGCCAGCAGCTCGACAGGGGGCATCGATACGCAGTATTTT. It yields the protein CASSSTGGIDTQYF.

This chain uses TRBV7-2 with TRBJ1-1; 8 bases map to TRBD1. The V gene's germline CDR1 is SGHTA and CDR2 FQGNSA. The junction had 10 bases not matched to a gene; V was cut back by 5 bases and J by 5 bases. CDR3 size: 15 residues. The CDR3 spells CASSKTRGRGTEAFF. CDR3 nucleotides: TGTGCCAGCAGCAAGACCAGGGGGCGAGGTACTGAAGCTTTCTTT.

As to this clone: Other DNA sequences in the same sample also yield this CDR3. The V gene is TRBV19, the J gene TRBJ1-5; no reliable D call. The CDR3 has 15 residues. Germline values: CDR1 LNHDA, CDR2 SQIVND (reference sequence). Deletions cut 0 bases from V and 6 bases from J, with 12 bases between. The CDR3 DNA reads TGTGCCAGTAGTATAGATCGGGGAGGCGGTCAGCCCCAGCATTTT. As protein: CASSIDRGGGQPQHF.

The rearrangement joins TRBV2 to TRBJ1-2, with D tentatively TRBD1 (5 bases). This CDR3 has 14 amino acids. Per the germline V gene, CDR1 is SNHLY and CDR2 is FYNNEI. The V gene lost 8 bases and the J gene lost 6 bases, with 19 bases spanning the gap. This chain's CDR3 is CASYMDGRGDGYTF. The CDR3 coding sequence is TGTGCCAGCTACATGGACGGACGGGGGGATGGCTACACCTTC.

This clone was detected only once. J is TRBJ2-1 and V is TRBV5-4, with TRBD2 matching 7 bases. V trimming: 5 bases; J trimming: 6 bases; junction bases outside the gene matches: 11. The germline V gene encodes CDR1 SGHNT and CDR2 YYREEE (reference sequence). The CDR3 length is 15 residues. The CDR3 region is CASRPRAGVINEQFF. As DNA, the CDR3 is TGTGCCAGCAGGCCCCGTGCGGGAGTAATCAATGAGCAGTTCTTC.

The genes are TRBV7-9 and TRBJ2-1; TRBD1 matches 9 bases. Germline CDR1 and CDR2: SEHNR and FQNEAQ (reference sequence). V trimming: 5 bases; J trimming: 3 bases; junction bases outside the gene matches: 8. The CDR3 contains 16 residues. The CDR3 sequence is CASSQTGQGGYNEQFF. The CDR3 DNA sequence: TGTGCCAGCAGCCAAACGGGACAGGGCGGCTACAATGAGCAGTTCTTC.

The chain couples TRBV7-8 to TRBJ1-1; no clear D. Trimming took 1 base from V and 2 from J, leaving 8 bases between them. CDR1 and CDR2 from the germline V gene are SGHVS and FQNEAQ. This CDR3 is 14 amino acids long. The CDR3: CASSLGQFNTEAFF. The DNA for the CDR3 is TGTGCCAGCAGCTTAGGGCAATTCAACACTGAAGCTTTCTTT.

The gene calls are TRBV11-2 and TRBJ2-3; 11 bases are shared with TRBD2. CDR1 SGHAT and CDR2 FQNNGV come from the germline V gene. V lost 5 bases to trimming and J lost 0 bases; unmatched junction nucleotides: 7. The length of the CDR3 is 17 residues. The CDR3 coding sequence is TGTGCCAGCAGCGTACTAGCGGGGGAAGCTAGCACAGATACGCAGTATTTT. Protein sequence: CASSVLAGEASTDTQYF.

The CDR3 region is CAGKWTSGSGELFF. DNA of the CDR3: TGTGCCGGTAAATGGACTAGCGGGAGCGGGGAGCTGTTTTTT. This chain links TRBV7-9 with TRBJ2-2, with 13 positions matching TRBD2. The CDR3 runs to 14 residues. V shed 11 bases and J 7 bases; nucleotides not matched to a gene: 7. Looked up from germline, CDR1 is SEHNR and CDR2 is FQNEAQ (reference sequence). The variable domain in full, completed from reference TRBV7-9 and TRBJ2-2, reads DTGVSQNPRHKITKRGQNVTFRCDPISEHNRLYWYRQTLGQGPEFLTYFQNEAQLEKSRLLSDRFSAERPKGSFSTLEIQRTEQGDSAMYLCAGKWTSGSGELFFGEGSRLTVL.

The chain couples TRBV10-1 to TRBJ2-2; perhaps TRBD1 as D (5 bases). Trimming took off 1 base at V and 3 bases at J, with 12 bases between the two ends. This CDR3 is 16 amino acids long. Germline V lookup: CDR1 WNHNN, CDR2 SYGVQD (reference sequence). The CDR3 sequence is CASSEFDQGYTGELFF. The CDR3, as DNA: TGCGCCAGCAGTGAGTTCGATCAGGGTTACACCGGGGAGCTGTTTTTT.

V usage is TRBV7-2 and J usage is TRBJ2-2; tentative D call: TRBD1 (6 bases). Trimming pared 6 bases from V and 4 bases from J, leaving 12 bases between. Germline V lookup: CDR1 SGHTA, CDR2 FQGNSA. The CDR3 has 14 residues. The CDR3 loop reads CASRTDRSTGELFF. The CDR3 region has the DNA TGTGCCAGCAGAACGGACAGAAGCACCGGGGAGCTGTTTTTT.

The chain uses TRBV15 and TRBJ1-5; tentative D call: TRBD1 (6 bases). The CDR3 is 15 residues long. Germline V lookup: CDR1 LNHNV, CDR2 YYDKDF (reference sequence). The V end was cut by 5 bases, the J end by 3 bases, with 14 bases between. In nucleotides, the CDR3 is TGTGCCACCAGCCGATCCGACAGGCTCAATCAGCCCCAGCATTTT. Its protein is CATSRSDRLNQPQHF.

DNA for the CDR3: TGTGCCAGCAGCTTAGAGGGGTCGCGGGGAGGGTCTTACGAGCAGTACTTC. Amino acids: CASSLEGSRGGSYEQYF. The chain carries TRBV7-2 and TRBJ2-7; 7 bases match TRBD2. The CDR3 has 17 residues. Germline CDR1 is SGHTA and CDR2 is FQGNSA. V shed 1 base, J shed 4 bases, and the junction held 13 bases outside the gene matches.

The chain is built from TRBV5-1 and TRBJ1-2; D may be TRBD1 (6 bases). The V end was cut by 4 bases, the J end by 4 bases, with 14 bases between. This CDR3 contains 14 residues. Germline-derived CDR1 and CDR2 are SGHRS and YFSETQ. In DNA, the CDR3 is TGCGCCAGCAGCGGCCTCGGGACAAGCTATGGCTACACCTTC. Its protein is CASSGLGTSYGYTF.

The chain uses TRBV9 and TRBJ1-2; no clear D. Trimming removed 3 bases at V and 0 bases at J, with 9 bases between. CDR3 length: 14 amino acids. Germline V CDR1 and CDR2: SGDLS, YYNGEE. For the CDR3, the DNA is TGTGCCAGCAGCGAATATACAACTAACTATGGCTACACCTTC. It translates to CASSEYTTNYGYTF. Full variable domain (remainder filled in from reference TRBV9 and TRBJ1-2): DSGVTQTPKHLITATGQRVTLRCSPRSGDLSVYWYQQSLDQGLQFLIQYYNGEERAKGNILERFSAQQFPDLHSELNLSSLELGDSALYFCASSEYTTNYGYTFGSGTRLTVV.

The gene calls are TRBV29-1 and TRBJ1-2, with 7 bases that match TRBD1. Trimming at V came to 1 base and at J to 7 bases, leaving 9 bases not matched to a gene. The length of the CDR3 is 14 residues. CDR1 is SQVTM and CDR2 is ANQGSEA in the germline V gene. The CDR3 spells CSVEVVTGVSGYTF. The CDR3 region has the DNA TGCAGCGTTGAAGTGGTAACAGGGGTTAGTGGCTACACCTTC.

The chain combines TRBV21-1 with TRBJ2-3; the table's D gene call, TRBD2, was not cross checked with the DNA. TRBV21-1 is classified as a pseudogene. The CDR3 runs 22 residues. CDR3 nucleotide sequence: TGTGCCAGCAGCAAGGGAGGACTTCAGGACCTCCCTGGAGAATTTAGGACAGATACGCAGTATTTT. Its protein product is CASSKGGLQDLPGEFRTDTQYF.

This clone was recorded only once. The V and J genes are TRBV6-5 and TRBJ1-1, with a weak D call TRBD1 (6 bases). The germline CDR1 and CDR2 sequences are MNHEY and SVGAGI. V lost 2 bases, J lost 4 bases, and 11 bases lay in between. The CDR3 sequence is 14 residues long. The DNA for the CDR3 is TGTGCCAGCAGTTACAACATGGACAGCACTGAAGCTTTCTTT. Protein: CASSYNMDSTEAFF.

Comments on this clone: The junction does not match germline at one end; this may be a read error. The V call is TRBV7-7, the J call TRBJ2-3; 8 bases match TRBD2. CDR3 length: 16 residues. Germline CDR1 is SSHAT and CDR2 is FNYEAQ (reference sequence). CDR3 protein: CASSRDQAGAGDTQYF. The CDR3 DNA is TGTGCTAGCAGCCGAGATCAAGCGGGGGCGGGAGATACGCAGTATTTT.